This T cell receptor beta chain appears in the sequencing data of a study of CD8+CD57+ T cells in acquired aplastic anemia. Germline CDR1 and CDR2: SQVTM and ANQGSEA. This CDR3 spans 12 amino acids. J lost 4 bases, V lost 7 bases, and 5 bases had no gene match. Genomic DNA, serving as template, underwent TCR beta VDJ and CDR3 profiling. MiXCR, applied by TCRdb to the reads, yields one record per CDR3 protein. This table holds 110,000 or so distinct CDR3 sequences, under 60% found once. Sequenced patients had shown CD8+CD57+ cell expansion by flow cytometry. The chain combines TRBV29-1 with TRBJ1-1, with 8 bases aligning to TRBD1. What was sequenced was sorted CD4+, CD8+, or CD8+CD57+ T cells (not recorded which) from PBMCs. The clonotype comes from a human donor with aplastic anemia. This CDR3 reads CSGQGYSTEAFF. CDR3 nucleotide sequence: TGCAGCGGACAGGGGTATAGCACTGAAGCTTTCTTT.